This T cell receptor beta chain comes out of a study of type 1 and type 2 diabetes patients. About the research overall: Donors were type 1 diabetes, type 2 diabetes, or nondiabetic controls.

Germline CDR1 SNHLY, CDR2 FYNNEI. CDR3 length: 12 amino acids. The V end lost 4 bases, the J end lost 6 bases, and 8 bases lay between the germline ends. Genomic DNA was the PCR template. The TCR beta CDR3 region was amplified using 30 forward and 13 reverse primers. One entry per CDR3 protein results from TCRdb running MiXCR on the multiplex PCR reads. The table lists about 250,000 distinct CDR3 sequences, approximately 50% of them singletons. This clonotype was detected ten times or more. The antigen is undetermined. General study points: In CD4+ and CD8+ T cells, type 2 diabetes diversity exceeded type 1.

Anyone with other autoimmune disease or infection in the prior four weeks was excluded. The sequence came from a man aged 18 to 30 with type 2 diabetes. Specimen: peripheral blood mononuclear cells (PBMCs). The chain is built from TRBV2 and TRBJ2-3; D unresolved. The CDR3 DNA reads TGTGCCAGCAGTGCAACTCGGGATACGCAGTATTTT. This codes for CASSATRDTQYF.